The 16 T cell receptor beta chains given below trace back to one sample, sequenced in a study of shared clonotypes between healthy human individuals (dated by TCRdb to about 2020). Library method: the immunoSEQ multiplex PCR assay. Entries here come from immuneACCESS through TCRdb and include only in-frame sequences with V and J called. Some clones fail to appear in such tables; in the studies checked, an unresolved V gene covers under half of the shortfall, and the cause of the remainder is unknown. Here the sample has 490,000 or so clones; over 65% occur a single time. The ten most abundant clones make up over 10% of the sample. The sequenced sample was PBMCs. These receptors were obtained from a woman between 40 and 50 years old in good health. Some clones in this sample may be carry-over from other donors' samples.

The chain employs TRBV28 and TRBJ2-7, with TRBD2 matching 9 bases. The CDR3 extends over 16 amino acids. CDR1 and CDR2 (germline): MDHEN, SYDVKM. Trimming cost V 6 bases and J 3 bases; bases outside gene matches: 12. The CDR3 spells CASRLQREERDYEQYF. CDR3 DNA: TGTGCCAGCAGGCTACAGCGGGAGGAGCGAGACTACGAGCAGTACTTC.

This clone appeared a single time. V and J are TRBV18 and TRBJ2-7; 10 bases match TRBD2. The CDR3 is 15 amino acids. Germline values: CDR1 KGHSH, CDR2 LQKENI. The trim removed 3 bases at V and 6 bases at J, leaving 8 bases unmatched. The CDR3: CASSPPLAGAGEQYF. CDR3 coding DNA: TGTGCCAGCTCACCTCCGCTAGCGGGGGCCGGCGAGCAGTACTTC.

The V gene is TRBV7-3, the J gene TRBJ1-1; no clear D gene. Trimming removed 5 bases from V and 3 bases from J, with 10 bases in between. CDR3 length: 13 residues. The germline V gene has CDR1 SGHTA and CDR2 FQGTGA. The CDR3 DNA sequence: TGTGCCAGCAGCGACACATGGGACACTGAAGCTTTCTTT. This translates into CASSDTWDTEAFF.

This chain uses TRBV30 with TRBJ2-4; the D gene is possibly TRBD2 (6 bases). Germline assignment: CDR1 GTSNPN and CDR2 SVGIG (reference sequence). This CDR3 has 13 amino acids. V gave up 0 bases and J gave up 6 bases, with 9 bases separating them. CDR3 loop: CAWSVRAGNIQYF. The CDR3 DNA reads TGTGCCTGGAGTGTACGAGCGGGAAACATTCAGTACTTC.

The chain recombines TRBV5-1 with TRBJ2-5; maybe TRBD2 (6 bases). V was trimmed by 7 bases and J by 2 bases, leaving 15 bases between them. The CDR3 contains 14 residues. CDR1 SGHRS and CDR2 YFSETQ come from the germline V gene. The CDR3 region is CASRRRAVQETQYF. The CDR3 DNA reads as TGCGCCAGCCGTCGGAGGGCAGTACAAGAGACCCAGTACTTC.

The table lists this clone with a few counts. V gene TRBV5-1 combines with J gene TRBJ2-1; no definite D call. Germline CDR1 SGHRS, CDR2 YFSETQ. With 3 bases removed from V and 7 bases from J, the gap between germline ends came to 23 bases. The CDR3 sequence is 17 residues long. CDR3 region: CASSSDPRAYNGNEQFF. Written as DNA, the CDR3 is TGCGCCAGCAGCTCGGATCCCCGGGCCTATAATGGGAATGAGCAGTTCTTC.

The chain uses TRBV5-4 and TRBJ2-1; 7 nucleotides align to TRBD2. The CDR3 is 17 amino acids. The junction had 13 bases not matched to a gene; V was cut back by 2 bases and J by 5 bases. Germline values: CDR1 SGHNT, CDR2 YYREEE (reference sequence). CDR3 amino acids: CASSFPPGRGGHNEQFF. The CDR3 nucleotides are TGTGCCAGCAGCTTCCCCCCGGGGAGGGGAGGACACAATGAGCAGTTCTTC. The full variable domain, completed using reference TRBV5-4 and TRBJ2-1, is ETGVTQSPTHLIKTRGQQVTLRCSSQSGHNTVSWYQQALGQGPQFIFQYYREEENGRGNFPPRFSGLQFPNYSSELNVNALELDDSALYLCASSFPPGRGGHNEQFFGPGTRLTVL.

The chain carries TRBV11-2 and TRBJ1-1; weak D call: TRBD1 (6 bases). Germline V CDR1 and CDR2: SGHAT, FQNNGV. The CDR3 extends over 15 amino acids. V dropped 5 bases and J dropped 1 base, with 14 bases sitting between them. Here the CDR3 DNA reads TGTGCCAGCAGCCTAAGGGGGGCTGAGAACACTGAAGCTTTCTTT. The encoded protein is CASSLRGAENTEAFF.

V gene TRBV12-2 combines with J gene TRBJ2-5; TRBD1, the D gene given by the table, was not confirmed from the DNA. TRBV12-2 is classified as a pseudogene. The CDR3 is 14 residues long. CDR3 in amino acids: CASRIPDRSRAQYF. CDR3 DNA sequence: TGTGCAAGTCGAATACCAGACAGGTCGCGGGCCCAGTACTTC.

This clone was found a few times. The chain employs TRBV7-7 and TRBJ1-4; D call uncertain. There are 15 residues in the CDR3. Germline CDR1 reads SSHAT; CDR2 reads FNYEAQ (reference sequence). Trimming shortened V by 5 bases and J by 7 bases, and 17 bases separated the two germline ends. The CDR3 nucleotides are TGTGCCAGCAGCCCCCGACCAGGAGCCGGTGAAAAACTGTTTTTT. This codes for CASSPRPGAGEKLFF.

The chain couples TRBV4-3 to TRBJ2-1; TRBD2 matches at 10 bases. CDR1 is LGHNA and CDR2 is YSLEER in the germline V gene. J lost 1 base, V lost 0 bases, and 9 bases had no gene match. The length of the CDR3 is 19 residues. The CDR3 DNA reads TGCGCCAGCAGCCAAGACGCGCTAGCGGGAGTGTTATCCTACAATGAGCAGTTCTTC. Residues: CASSQDALAGVLSYNEQFF.

V is TRBV30 and J is TRBJ1-6, with no clear D. CDR3 length equals 14 residues. Germline V CDR1 and CDR2: GTSNPN, SVGIG (reference sequence). V was trimmed by 3 bases and J by 7 bases, leaving 13 bases between them. CDR3 loop: CAWSSREPNSPLHF. The CDR3 nucleotides read TGTGCCTGGAGCAGCCGGGAGCCAAATTCACCCCTCCACTTT.

The rearrangement uses TRBV2 and TRBJ2-7; 11 nucleotides agree with TRBD2. Germline assignment: CDR1 SNHLY and CDR2 FYNNEI. Losses at the gene ends were 6 bases for V and 1 base for J; bases not matched to a gene: 2. The CDR3 runs 14 residues. The CDR3: CASRGLAASYEQYF. Written as DNA, the CDR3 is TGTGCCAGCAGGGGACTAGCGGCATCCTACGAGCAGTACTTC.

The chain links TRBV7-2 to TRBJ2-1; TRBD2 matches at 8 bases. Looked up from germline, CDR1 is SGHTA and CDR2 is FQGNSA. The CDR3 is 16 residues long. With V trimmed by 6 bases and J by 6 bases, 13 bases remained unmatched. CDR3 loop: CASSQTRAGVGNEQFF. DNA for the CDR3: TGTGCCAGCAGTCAAACGAGAGCGGGAGTGGGCAATGAGCAGTTCTTC.

The chain is built from TRBV5-4 and TRBJ1-1; D gene uncertain. Germline loops: CDR1 SGHNT, CDR2 YYREEE (reference sequence). The V gene lost 1 base and the J gene lost 5 bases, with 12 bases spanning the gap. This CDR3 is 14 amino acids long. The CDR3 DNA reads TGTGCCAGCAGCTTGAAAAACGGAAGGACTGAAGCTTTCTTT. It encodes CASSLKNGRTEAFF. The full variable domain, completed using reference TRBV5-4 and TRBJ1-1, is ETGVTQSPTHLIKTRGQQVTLRCSSQSGHNTVSWYQQALGQGPQFIFQYYREEENGRGNFPPRFSGLQFPNYSSELNVNALELDDSALYLCASSLKNGRTEAFFGQGTRLTVV.

The rearrangement links TRBV18 to TRBJ2-7, with D possibly TRBD1 on 6 matching bases. The V gene lost 1 base and the J gene lost 12 bases, with 22 bases spanning the gap. This CDR3 spans 15 amino acids. Germline lookup yields CDR1 KGHSH and CDR2 LQKENI. The CDR3 reads CASSPQEGDNTSTYF. The CDR3 DNA is TGTGCCAGCTCACCACAAGAGGGGGATAATACGAGCACGTACTTC.